Shown below are 29 T cell receptor beta chains from a single sample sequenced in a study of T-cell memory formation after mild COVID-19. TCRdb re-called the 5' RACE reads with MiXCR, one entry per CDR3 protein. The table shows over 350,000 distinct CDR3 sequences, with about 16% occurring only once. The specimen was PBMCs or a T cell subset sorted from them (not recorded which). The receptor source for this set is a man aged 18 to 30 who had mild COVID-19 (a few samples of this study predate the infection). Cell type and time point are not known.

The V and J genes are TRBV4-3 and TRBJ2-7; 7 nucleotides align to TRBD2. The CDR3 runs 16 residues. CDR1 is LGHNA, CDR2 YSLEER, per germline. The J segment lost 5 bases and the V segment lost 0 bases, leaving 10 bases of the junction unmatched. CDR3 sequence (DNA): TGCGCCAGCAGCCAAGATACGGCGGGGGTCAGGGACGAGCAGTACTTC. This gives the protein CASSQDTAGVRDEQYF.

CDR3 sequence (DNA): TGCGCCAGCAGCCAAGTGAGGTGCTACGAGCAGTACGTC. Its protein is CASSQVRCYEQYV. The V gene is TRBV4-3, the J gene TRBJ2-7; D not resolved. The CDR3 consists of 13 residues. The germline V gene encodes CDR1 LGHNA and CDR2 YSLEER. V gave up 1 base and J gave up 3 bases, with 7 bases separating them.

DNA for the CDR3: TGTGCCAGCAGTGAAAAGGAAACAGATACGCAGTATTTT. Amino acids: CASSEKETDTQYF. The chain has TRBV2 and TRBJ2-3; no firm D call. The CDR3 consists of 13 residues. Per the germline V gene, CDR1 is SNHLY and CDR2 is FYNNEI. Trimming stripped 2 bases from V and 3 bases from J, with 6 bases between.

This clonotype was seen a handful of times. The chain uses TRBV12-3 or TRBV12-4 and TRBJ2-3; 14 bases map to TRBD2. This CDR3 comprises 17 residues. V lost 5 bases, J lost 0 bases, and 4 bases stayed unmatched. The CDR3 loop reads CASSRLAGGRSTDTQYF. The CDR3 DNA reads as TGTGCCAGCAGTCGACTAGCGGGGGGGCGGAGCACAGATACGCAGTATTTT.

In this sample, this clonotype turned up a few times. The chain carries TRBV28 and TRBJ1-5; 9 nucleotides line up with TRBD1. Germline V gives CDR1 MDHEN, CDR2 SYDVKM. With V trimmed by 3 bases and J by 8 bases, 5 bases remained unmatched. The CDR3 has 14 amino acids. Here the CDR3 DNA reads TGTGCCAGCAGTTTTGCGGGACAGGGCAAGCCCCAGCATTTT. It encodes CASSFAGQGKPQHF. The full variable domain, rest sourced from reference TRBV28 and TRBJ1-5, is DVKVTQSSRYLVKRTGEKVFLECVQDMDHENMFWYRQDPGLGLRLIYFSYDVKMKEKGDIPEGYSVSREKKERFSLILESASTNQTSMYLCASSFAGQGKPQHFGDGTRLSIL.

This clonotype was observed a handful of times. The chain couples TRBV20-1 to TRBJ2-5, with a possible D match to TRBD1 (6 bases). Trimming stripped 0 bases from V and 4 bases from J, with 12 bases between. The V gene's germline CDR1 is DFQATT and CDR2 SNEGSKA (reference sequence). This CDR3 is 14 amino acids long. The CDR3 protein is CSARDRRGGETQYF. CDR3 bases: TGCAGTGCTAGAGATCGCAGGGGTGGAGAGACCCAGTACTTC.

This sequence joins TRBV20-1 and TRBJ2-7; 11 bases align to TRBD1. The CDR3 length is 14 residues. CDR1 and CDR2 from the germline V gene are DFQATT and SNEGSKA (reference sequence). V lost 6 bases, J lost 5 bases, and 9 bases stayed unmatched. CDR3 amino acids: CSASPGQGGDEQYF. For the CDR3, the DNA is TGCAGTGCCAGCCCGGGACAGGGGGGTGACGAGCAGTACTTC.

The sample holds a few counts of this clonotype. DNA for the CDR3: TGTGCCAGCAGCTCAGCAGCACAGGGGGGATCCAATCAGCCCCAGCATTTT. As protein: CASSSAAQGGSNQPQHF. The chain combines TRBV5-6 with TRBJ1-5; 8 positions agree with TRBD1. V was pared by 3 bases and J by 3 bases, with 11 bases of the junction left unmatched. The length of the CDR3 is 17 residues. Germline V lookup: CDR1 SGHDT, CDR2 YYEEEE.

Here the CDR3 DNA reads TGCGCCAGTGGGGGGACAGGGAGAAATCAGCCCCAGCATTTT. It specifies CASGGTGRNQPQHF. The rearrangement links TRBV5-1 to TRBJ1-5; 9 bases line up with TRBD1. The CDR3 spans 14 residues. Germline V gene sequence: CDR1 SGHRS, CDR2 YFSETQ. The junction had 7 bases not matched to a gene; V was cut back by 8 bases and J by 4 bases.

The chain is built from TRBV7-8 and TRBJ2-7, with 9 nucleotides matching TRBD1. Unmatched junction bases numbered 2, after V lost 6 bases and J lost 2 bases. The CDR3 length is 13 residues. Germline V CDR1 and CDR2: SGHVS, FQNEAQ. The CDR3 region has the DNA TGTGCCAGCAGGGGACAGGGCCCCTACGAGCAGTACGTC. Its protein is CASRGQGPYEQYV.

This clonotype was detected only a few times. The chain uses TRBV7-3 and TRBJ1-1; no firm D call. This CDR3 region has 13 residues. Looked up from germline, CDR1 is SGHTA and CDR2 is FQGTGA. V was trimmed by 3 bases and J by 7 bases, leaving 12 bases between them. CDR3 protein: CASSFRPGSEAFF. The CDR3 DNA is TGTGCCAGCAGCTTTAGACCCGGGAGTGAAGCTTTCTTT. Together with reference TRBV7-3 and TRBJ1-1, the CDR3 gives the full variable domain: GAGVSQTPSNKVTEKGKYVELRCDPISGHTALYWYRQSLGQGPEFLIYFQGTGAADDSGLPNDRFFAVRPEGSVSTLKIQRTERGDSAVYLCASSFRPGSEAFFGQGTRLTVV.

This chain links TRBV7-2 with TRBJ2-3; TRBD1 agrees at 7 bases. The CDR3 covers 14 residues. V was clipped by 4 bases and J by 7 bases; unmatched bases: 8. Looked up from germline, CDR1 is SGHTA and CDR2 is FQGNSA. This chain's CDR3 is CASSSVTGRNTQYF. The CDR3 nucleotides read TGTGCCAGCAGCTCGGTGACAGGGCGAAATACGCAGTATTTT.

A few counts support this clonotype. The J gene is TRBJ1-1, the V gene TRBV9; 7 bases line up with TRBD1. After removal of 3 bases from V and 4 bases from J, the junction contained 9 bases not matched to a gene. Germline V gene data show CDR1 as SGDLS and CDR2 as YYNGEE. This CDR3 is 15 amino acids long. Here the CDR3 DNA reads TGTGCCAGCAGCGAAGGGACAGCGGTCGGCACTGAAGCTTTCTTT. Its translation: CASSEGTAVGTEAFF.

This chain links TRBV7-9 with TRBJ2-7; 7 nucleotides line up with TRBD2. V lost 4 bases to trimming and J lost 5 bases; unmatched junction nucleotides: 5. Looked up from germline, CDR1 is SEHNR and CDR2 is FQNEAQ (reference sequence). This CDR3 is built from 13 residues. The CDR3 reads CASSSSGTNEQYF. CDR3 nucleotides: TGTGCCAGCAGCTCCTCCGGGACTAACGAGCAGTACTTC.

The gene calls are TRBV19 and TRBJ2-1; D tentatively reads TRBD1 or TRBD2 (5 bases each). The germline V and J ends were trimmed by 8 bases and 8 bases, with 22 bases remaining between them. This CDR3 is 15 amino acids long. Germline CDR1 LNHDA, CDR2 SQIVND (reference sequence). The CDR3, as DNA: TGTGCCAGTGGGGGAGTGCGTAGTAGATCGGATGAGCAGTTCTTC. This encodes CASGGVRSRSDEQFF.

The chain combines TRBV7-9 with TRBJ1-2; a possible D gene is TRBD1 (5 bases). CDR3 length: 15 amino acids. Trimming took off 5 bases at V and 6 bases at J, with 19 bases between the two ends. Looked up from germline, CDR1 is SEHNR and CDR2 is FQNEAQ (reference sequence). The DNA for the CDR3 is TGTGCCAGCAGCCCTAGGACAAGCGCGACCCATGGCTACACCTTC. Its protein product is CASSPRTSATHGYTF.

V gene TRBV5-1 combines with J gene TRBJ2-1; D remains unclear. Deletions cut 4 bases from V and 8 bases from J, with 7 bases between. Per germline, CDR1 SGHRS and CDR2 YFSETQ. The CDR3 contains 11 residues. This CDR3 is CASSHYHEQFF. DNA for the CDR3: TGCGCCAGCAGCCACTATCATGAGCAGTTCTTC. Looking up the rest from reference TRBV5-1 and TRBJ2-1 gives the full variable domain: KAGVTQTPRYLIKTRGQQVTLSCSPISGHRSVSWYQQTPGQGLQFLFEYFSETQRNKGNFPGRFSGRQFSNSRSEMNVSTLELGDSALYLCASSHYHEQFFGPGTRLTVL.

The V and J genes are TRBV19 and TRBJ2-2; no firm D call. Trimming stripped 9 bases from V and 0 bases from J, with 11 bases between. The CDR3 loop spans 14 amino acids. The V gene's germline CDR1 is LNHDA and CDR2 SQIVND (reference sequence). DNA for the CDR3: TGTGCCAGCCAGTGGAGCTCGAACACCGGGGAGCTGTTTTTT. Translated, it gives CASQWSSNTGELFF.

The chain is built from TRBV28 and TRBJ1-3; the D gene is possibly TRBD1 (5 bases). This CDR3 has 14 residues. V was pared by 7 bases and J by 4 bases, with 14 bases between. Germline CDR1 and CDR2: MDHEN and SYDVKM. In DNA form, the CDR3 reads TGTGCCAGCACTTCAGGGTCAGCCGGAAACACCATATATTTT. Its protein is CASTSGSAGNTIYF. The variable domain in full, completed from reference TRBV28 and TRBJ1-3, reads DVKVTQSSRYLVKRTGEKVFLECVQDMDHENMFWYRQDPGLGLRLIYFSYDVKMKEKGDIPEGYSVSREKKERFSLILESASTNQTSMYLCASTSGSAGNTIYFGEGSWLTVV.

As to this clonotype: One junction end does not reproduce the germline sequence, and a read error may be involved. The CDR3 loop is CASSLGQGMRETQYF. The CDR3 DNA is TGTGCTAGCAGCCTAGGACAGGGTATGCGGGAGACCCAGTACTTC. The chain recombines TRBV7-7 with TRBJ2-5; 8 bases line up with TRBD1. Germline V gene sequence: CDR1 SSHAT, CDR2 FNYEAQ (reference sequence). This CDR3 comprises 15 residues.

The J gene is TRBJ2-1, the V gene TRBV5-1, with 12 positions matching TRBD2. The V gene's germline CDR1 is SGHRS and CDR2 YFSETQ. With 4 bases clipped from V and 4 bases from J, the junction kept 9 bases outside the gene matches. The CDR3 runs 17 residues. In DNA form, the CDR3 reads TGCGCCAGCAGCCCGGGACTAGCGGGCGGGGGGTACAATGAGCAGTTCTTC. Translating gives CASSPGLAGGGYNEQFF.

This clonotype was detected only a few times. CDR3 protein: CASAAREDSLYGYTF. DNA for the CDR3: TGTGCCAGCGCCGCTCGAGAGGACAGTCTTTATGGCTACACCTTC. The gene calls are TRBV27 and TRBJ1-2, with D possibly being TRBD1 (6 bases). Trimming cost V 8 bases and J 5 bases, with 21 bases left between them. Per germline, CDR1 MNHEY and CDR2 SMNVEV (reference sequence). The CDR3 length is 15 residues.

This chain uses TRBV6-2 or TRBV6-3 with TRBJ2-1; 16 bases line up with TRBD2. The CDR3 spans 17 residues. After removal of 0 bases from V and 8 bases from J, the junction contained 4 bases not matched to a gene. Germline V gene sequence: CDR1 MNHEY, CDR2 SVGEGT. The CDR3 DNA reads TGTGCCAGCAGTTACTCCCCGGGACTAGCGGGAGGGTATGAGCAGTTCTTC. This sequence encodes CASSYSPGLAGGYEQFF.

This clonotype was seen only a few times. This chain joins TRBV12-3 or TRBV12-4 and TRBJ2-5; 8 positions agree with TRBD2. The ends lost 5 bases at V and 2 bases at J; junction bases unmatched: 10. This CDR3 is built from 16 residues. CDR3 sequence reads: CASSTALAGGQETQYF. The CDR3 DNA follows: TGTGCCAGCAGTACTGCCCTGGCGGGAGGACAAGAGACCCAGTACTTC.

This clonotype was detected a few times. This chain links TRBV7-3 with TRBJ2-3, with TRBD1 matching over 11 bases. From germline, CDR1 is SGHTA and CDR2 FQGTGA. With 5 bases clipped from V and 8 bases from J, the junction kept 9 bases outside the gene matches. The CDR3 is 15 amino acids. CDR3 sequence (DNA): TGTGCCAGCAGCCCCGGGACAGGGGGTACCAGTACGCAGTATTTT. Protein product: CASSPGTGGTSTQYF.

This clonotype was seen a handful of times. The CDR3 is CSATATGRGTEAFF. CDR3 in DNA: TGCAGTGCTACTGCGACAGGGCGGGGAACTGAAGCTTTCTTT. The chain links TRBV20-1 to TRBJ1-1; 7 positions agree with TRBD1. The CDR3 contains 14 residues. V trimming: 4 bases; J trimming: 5 bases; junction bases outside the gene matches: 10. Germline V lookup: CDR1 DFQATT, CDR2 SNEGSKA (reference sequence).

V gene TRBV6-1 combines with J gene TRBJ1-5; 7 positions agree with TRBD1. CDR1 is MNHNS, CDR2 SASEGT, per germline. V was clipped by 3 bases and J by 0 bases; unmatched bases: 8. The CDR3 totals 17 residues. CDR3 in DNA: TGTGCCAGCAGTGACCCGGACAGGACCAATAGCAATCAGCCCCAGCATTTT. Translating it yields CASSDPDRTNSNQPQHF.

The table lists this clonotype with a few counts. The chain links TRBV10-2 to TRBJ1-1; D remains unclear. The CDR3 is made up of 17 amino acids. Per the germline V gene, CDR1 is WSHSY and CDR2 is SAAADI. Trimming took off 4 bases at V and 3 bases at J, with 21 bases between the two ends. As DNA, the CDR3 is TGCGCCAGCAGTGTTGAGAGGGTAGGATTTTGGGACACTGAAGCTTTCTTT. Its translation: CASSVERVGFWDTEAFF.

V usage is TRBV20-1 and J usage is TRBJ1-1; unclear D gene. V was cut by 0 bases and J by 1 base, with 9 bases left in between. Germline CDR1 DFQATT, CDR2 SNEGSKA (reference sequence). The CDR3 is 14 residues long. CDR3 in DNA: TGCAGTGCTAGAGATGGAGGGTGGAACACTGAAGCTTTCTTT. This gives the protein CSARDGGWNTEAFF.